This passage covers 27 T cell receptor delta chains from one sample sequenced in a study of Vδ1+ human thymocytes. Study outcomes and limitations: Highly polyclonal TRG and TRD repertoires with Gaussian CDR3 length distributions appeared in thymus.

For these TCRs, the target antigens are not known. RNA was extracted from the cells and then reverse transcribed. CDR3 amplicons came from multiplex PCR with pooled V-gene forward and constant-region reverse primers. TCRdb re-called the multiplex PCR reads through CATT. Of under 85,000 delta-chain clones detected, approximately 30% appear once; the ten largest clones hold 0.2% to 0.3%. Input material: Vdelta1+ gamma-delta thymocytes from the thymus. Indicated subset: FACS-sorted CD3+ TCRalphabeta- TCRVdelta1+ TCRVdelta2- thymocytes. The receptor source for this set is a boy younger than two who had congenital heart surgery.

Concerning this clone itself: This same CDR3 is encoded by further DNA sequences in the sample. V gene TRDV1 combines with J gene TRDJ1, with 7 bases that match TRDD3. Germline loops: CDR1 TSWWSYY, CDR2 QGS. The J segment lost 5 bases and the V segment lost 4 bases, leaving 28 bases of the junction unmatched. The CDR3 runs to 21 residues. The CDR3 is CALGAIRDFPPWGTQLDKLIF. The CDR3 nucleotides read TGTGCTCTTGGGGCCATACGCGATTTTCCCCCTTGGGGGACACAGCTGGATAAACTCATCTTT.

The sample holds a few counts of this clone. The J gene is TRDJ1, the V gene TRDV1; 12 nucleotides agree with TRDD3. CDR3 length equals 24 residues. Germline V gene lookup returns CDR1 TSWWSYY and CDR2 QGS. Losses at the gene ends were 0 bases for V and 5 bases for J; bases not matched to a gene: 28. CDR3 DNA: TGTGCTCTTGGGGAACTAAATTGGGCGGATTCCTACCTCCTGTACTGGGGGATACTAGATAAACTCATCTTT. Translated, it gives CALGELNWADSYLLYWGILDKLIF.

This chain links TRDV1 with TRDJ1; unclear D gene. The germline V and J ends were trimmed by 8 bases and 0 bases, with 22 bases remaining between them. Germline V lookup: CDR1 TSWWSYY, CDR2 QGS. The CDR3 is 17 residues long. The CDR3 bases are TGTGCTCTTCGCGTTATTTGTACGGGGCCTTACACCGATAAACTCATCTTT. Its protein is CALRVICTGPYTDKLIF.

The chain recombines TRDV2 with TRDJ3, with 7 bases fitting TRDD3. CDR3 size: 19 residues. Germline CDR1 is GEAIGNYY and CDR2 is EKD. The trim removed 5 bases at V and 2 bases at J, leaving 14 bases unmatched. CDR3 sequence reads: CACAVLWGTKTWDTRQMFF. For the CDR3, the DNA is TGTGCCTGTGCCGTCCTATGGGGGACCAAAACCTGGGACACCCGACAGATGTTTTTC.

The genes are TRDV1 and TRDJ1; TRDD2 matches 7 bases. V was clipped by 2 bases and J by 10 bases; unmatched bases: 22. CDR3 length equals 18 residues. Germline V gene sequence: CDR1 TSWWSYY, CDR2 QGS. The CDR3 DNA follows: TGTGCTCTTGGGGAATGTTCGTACCTTCCTCGGGGCTACGCGGGACTCATCTTT. It specifies CALGECSYLPRGYAGLIF.

The genes are TRDV1 and TRDJ1; D gene ambiguous. Germline V lookup: CDR1 TSWWSYY, CDR2 QGS. CDR3 length equals 17 residues. Deletions cut 1 base from V and 0 bases from J, with 15 bases between. The CDR3 DNA is TGTGCTCTTGGGGAACACCCTAAGGACGATAACACCGATAAACTCATCTTT. It specifies CALGEHPKDDNTDKLIF.

This clone was observed a handful of times. The V and J genes are TRDV1 and TRDJ1, with TRDD2 identical over 9 bases. The germline gives CDR1 TSWWSYY, CDR2 QGS. J lost 1 base, V lost 9 bases, and 36 bases had no gene match. The CDR3 runs 24 residues. CDR3 in amino acids: CALLPWAFLRPSGWGHLGTDKLIF. Here the CDR3 DNA reads TGTGCTCTCTTACCTTGGGCCTTCCTACGTCCCTCTGGGTGGGGGCACCTCGGCACCGATAAACTCATCTTT.

Only a few counts were recorded for this clone. This sequence joins TRDV1 and TRDJ1, with 12 positions matching TRDD3. J lost 0 bases, V lost 1 base, and 21 bases had no gene match. This CDR3 spans 23 amino acids. In germline, CDR1 is TSWWSYY, CDR2 QGS. The CDR3: CALGEHPSSSYWGILVNTDKLIF. Here the CDR3 DNA reads TGTGCTCTTGGGGAACATCCTTCTTCCTCTTACTGGGGGATACTGGTAAACACCGATAAACTCATCTTT.

This clone was seen a few times. J is TRDJ1 and V is TRDV1; 8 bases align to TRDD2. Unmatched junction bases numbered 8, after V lost 4 bases and J lost 10 bases. Germline CDR1 is TSWWSYY and CDR2 is QGS. The CDR3 has 13 residues. CDR3 amino acids: CALGGLPTQRLIF. CDR3 nucleotides: TGTGCTCTTGGGGGACTTCCTACGCAAAGACTCATCTTT.

V gene TRDV1 combines with J gene TRDJ1, with 12 bases lining up with TRDD3. J lost 1 base, V lost 0 bases, and 21 bases had no gene match. The CDR3 is 23 residues long. Germline values: CDR1 TSWWSYY, CDR2 QGS. CDR3 nucleotides: TGTGCTCTTGGGGAACTCAGAAGACAACCTTACTGGGGGATACAGGTGGGCACCGATAAACTCATCTTT. Amino acid sequence: CALGELRRQPYWGIQVGTDKLIF.

The V and J genes are TRDV1 and TRDJ1, with D possibly being TRDD3 (5 bases). This CDR3 has 16 residues. Germline loops: CDR1 TSWWSYY, CDR2 QGS. V shed 3 bases and J shed 0 bases, with 14 bases lying between them. The CDR3 sequence: CALGDLGWEYTDKLIF. CDR3 DNA: TGTGCTCTTGGGGACCTAGGCTGGGAGTACACCGATAAACTCATCTTT.

This clone has only a few counts. The chain couples TRDV1 to TRDJ1; TRDD3 agrees at 9 bases. The CDR3 is made up of 19 amino acids. Per the germline V gene, CDR1 is TSWWSYY and CDR2 is QGS. V trimming: 3 bases; J trimming: 0 bases; junction bases outside the gene matches: 14. The chain's CDR3 is CALGDRFLAGGFYTDKLIF. The CDR3 bases are TGTGCTCTTGGGGACCGCTTCCTAGCTGGGGGATTCTACACCGATAAACTCATCTTT.

The V call is TRDV1, the J call TRDJ1; 7 bases align to TRDD3. CDR1 is TSWWSYY and CDR2 is QGS in the germline V gene. The CDR3 runs 20 residues. The V gene end was trimmed by 4 bases and the J gene end by 0 bases; junction bases not matched to a gene: 20. The chain's CDR3 is CALGVNRLPDLGVYTDKLIF. CDR3 bases: TGTGCTCTTGGGGTGAACAGGCTTCCCGATCTGGGGGTCTACACCGATAAACTCATCTTT.

The chain joins TRDV1 to TRDJ1; 7 bases are shared with TRDD3. V shed 5 bases and J 4 bases; nucleotides not matched to a gene: 7. The CDR3 spans 14 residues. The germline CDR1 and CDR2 sequences are TSWWSYY and QGS. CDR3 DNA: TGTGCTCTTGGGTACGCGGGGATAGACGATAAACTCATCTTT. It encodes CALGYAGIDDKLIF.

This clone has just a few counts. The genes are TRDV1 and TRDJ1, with a weak D call TRDD3 (6 bases). Trimming took 4 bases from V and 2 from J, leaving 17 bases between them. From germline, CDR1 is TSWWSYY and CDR2 QGS. CDR3 length: 16 amino acids. The CDR3 DNA sequence: TGTGCTCTTGGGGCCTTACTGACTGGGTATACCGATAAACTCATCTTT. Its translation is CALGALLTGYTDKLIF.

As for this clone: Other DNA sequences of this sample code for an identical CDR3. This sequence joins TRDV2 and TRDJ1; TRDD3 matches 13 bases. V was clipped by 0 bases and J by 3 bases; unmatched bases: 6. CDR1 and CDR2 from the germline V gene are GEAIGNYY and EKD. CDR3 length: 17 amino acids. This chain's CDR3 is CACDTDVLGDTPDKLIF. The CDR3 DNA is TGTGCCTGTGACACCGATGTACTGGGGGATACGCCCGATAAACTCATCTTT.

The rearrangement joins TRDV1 to TRDJ1; TRDD3 matches at 8 bases. The germline gives CDR1 TSWWSYY, CDR2 QGS. This CDR3 has 19 residues. Losses at the gene ends were 3 bases for V and 1 base for J; bases not matched to a gene: 16. CDR3 nucleotide sequence: TGTGCTCTTGGGGAGAGCTTACTGGTGGGATACGTTCCCACCGATAAACTCATCTTT. Protein sequence: CALGESLLVGYVPTDKLIF.

The chain has TRDV1 and TRDJ1, with 9 bases lining up with TRDD3. The V gene end was trimmed by 0 bases and the J gene end by 4 bases; junction bases not matched to a gene: 15. CDR3 length: 19 residues. Germline V gene data show CDR1 as TSWWSYY and CDR2 as QGS. CDR3 in amino acids: CALGELRPYGTGGDDKLIF. CDR3 DNA sequence: TGTGCTCTTGGGGAACTTCGGCCCTACGGTACTGGGGGAGACGATAAACTCATCTTT.

This sequence joins TRDV1 and TRDJ2; 9 nucleotides match TRDD3. The J segment lost 0 bases and the V segment lost 1 base, leaving 21 bases of the junction unmatched. Per germline, CDR1 TSWWSYY and CDR2 QGS. The length of the CDR3 is 23 residues. CDR3 in amino acids: CALGEPPNDLGDPTQPLTAQLFF. The CDR3 region has the DNA TGTGCTCTTGGGGAACCTCCAAACGATCTGGGGGATCCTACTCAACCTTTGACAGCACAACTCTTCTTT.

This clone was seen a handful of times. J is TRDJ1 and V is TRDV1, with TRDD3 matching 11 bases. With 3 bases clipped from V and 0 bases from J, the junction kept 15 bases outside the gene matches. Germline loops: CDR1 TSWWSYY, CDR2 QGS. This CDR3 contains 20 residues. CDR3 sequence (DNA): TGTGCTCTTGGGGATCATACCCGCCTTTACTGGGGGATAAACACCGATAAACTCATCTTT. Residues: CALGDHTRLYWGINTDKLIF.

Details on this clone: Mismatch with germline at one junction end may stem from a read error. The chain uses TRDV1 and TRDJ1; D remains unclear. Germline V gene sequence: CDR1 TSWWSYY, CDR2 QGS. This CDR3 spans 14 amino acids. For the CDR3, the DNA is TGTGCTGTTGGGTCTATATCGAGTACCGATAAACTCATCTTT. Amino acid sequence: CAVGSISSTDKLIF.

There are a few counts of this clone. The rearrangement links TRDV1 to TRDJ1, with 11 nucleotides matching TRDD3. With 0 bases clipped from V and 7 bases from J, the junction kept 13 bases outside the gene matches. The length of the CDR3 is 18 residues. Germline V gives CDR1 TSWWSYY, CDR2 QGS. This CDR3 reads CALGELTLGDTETAKLIF. The CDR3 DNA reads TGTGCTCTTGGGGAACTAACCTTGGGGGATACGGAAACAGCTAAACTCATCTTT.

The chain links TRDV1 to TRDJ1; maybe TRDD3 (5 bases). Germline loops: CDR1 TSWWSYY, CDR2 QGS. The CDR3 length is 16 residues. The V and J ends lost 0 bases and 5 bases respectively, with 16 bases between them. The CDR3 protein is CALGELPPGMGDKLIF. The DNA of the CDR3 is TGTGCTCTTGGGGAACTTCCCCCTGGTATGGGGGATAAACTCATCTTT.

This clone was recorded only once. The gene calls are TRDV1 and TRDJ1, with D possibly matching TRDD2 (5 bases). The V end lost 0 bases, the J end lost 3 bases, and 23 bases lay between the germline ends. Germline V CDR1 and CDR2: TSWWSYY, QGS. CDR3 length: 19 amino acids. The CDR3 reads CALGELGLRPYYRPDKLIF. The CDR3 DNA follows: TGTGCTCTTGGGGAACTGGGCCTTCGGCCGTACTATCGACCCGATAAACTCATCTTT.

The chain uses TRDV1 and TRDJ1, with 11 bases lining up with TRDD3. The junction had 32 bases not matched to a gene; V was cut back by 2 bases and J by 0 bases. Germline lookup yields CDR1 TSWWSYY and CDR2 QGS. CDR3 length: 26 residues. The CDR3 region has the DNA TGTGCTCTTGGGGAAAAATACCCGGAGTGCCCTACTGGGGGATATCCGAGGCTGAGGTACACCGATAAACTCATCTTT. Translating gives CALGEKYPECPTGGYPRLRYTDKLIF.

The rearrangement uses TRDV1 and TRDJ1; 12 bases agree with TRDD3. Germline lookup yields CDR1 TSWWSYY and CDR2 QGS. V trimming: 5 bases; J trimming: 1 base; junction bases outside the gene matches: 11. The CDR3 has 18 amino acids. CDR3 residues: CALGSQRTGGYTTDKLIF. CDR3 nucleotides: TGTGCTCTTGGGTCTCAGAGGACTGGGGGATACACCACCGATAAACTCATCTTT.

This clone was counted only a few times. The chain carries TRDV1 and TRDJ1; TRDD3 agrees at 11 bases. The CDR3 is 24 amino acids. Germline values: CDR1 TSWWSYY, CDR2 QGS. V shed 0 bases and J 0 bases; nucleotides not matched to a gene: 24. CDR3 sequence (DNA): TGTGCTCTTGGGGAACTAAGTCCTACGCCTCACTGGGGGATATTTGGGTTGTACACCGATAAACTCATCTTT. This encodes CALGELSPTPHWGIFGLYTDKLIF.